This TCR beta chain comes out of a study of control samples from healthy donors and cancer patients. Looked up from germline, CDR1 is SQVTM and CDR2 is ANQGSEA. V was cut by 0 bases and J by 8 bases, with 16 bases left in between. The CDR3 contains 14 residues. Sequenced by immunoSEQ multiplex PCR; TCRdb stores in-frame clones only, minus some. This table holds about 200,000 clones. This TCR derives from a woman in her thirties in good health. The chain combines TRBV29-1 with TRBJ1-2, with no clear D. The material sequenced was blood. This chain's CDR3 is CSVEDLGRSPGYTF. CDR3 coding DNA: TGCAGCGTTGAAGATCTCGGCAGAAGCCCGGGCTACACCTTC.